The T cell receptor (beta chain) described here comes from a study of PD-L1 blockade in urothelial cancer. Study-level information: The patients' atezolizumab therapy, 1,200 mg intravenously every 3 weeks, started in the mid-2010s. Samples of blood were analyzed 3 weeks (second dose) and 6 weeks after treatment start. Each blood sample yielded a median of approximately 140,000 T cells.

This clone was seen just once. Method: immunoSEQ multiplex PCR; TCRdb's copy keeps in-frame clones and lacks some. The repertoire has around 40,000 clones, roughly 81% of them found once; the top ten carry over 2.5%. Time point indicated: peripheral blood 6 weeks after treatment start. Pretreatment and on-treatment samples were taken, numbering 1 to 8 per patient. Germline-derived CDR1 and CDR2 are SGHAT and FQNNGV. V lost 2 bases to trimming and J lost 5 bases, with 13 bases between them. CDR3 length equals 14 residues. The clonotype comes from a man in his sixties or seventies with urothelial cancer. The chain joins TRBV11-2 to TRBJ2-7; possible D gene TRBD2, 5 bases. The sample consisted of PBMCs, taken around atezolizumab (anti-PD-L1) treatment. CDR3 amino acids: CASSLTDLGHEQYF. CDR3 nucleotide sequence: TGTGCCAGCAGCTTAACGGACTTGGGCCACGAGCAGTACTTC.